This T cell receptor beta chain was sequenced during a study of control samples from healthy donors and cancer patients. This clone has a single count. Germline V gives CDR1 MDHEN, CDR2 SYDVKM. CDR3 length: 16 residues. V lost 7 bases and J lost 5; bases outside the gene matches: 14. Clones were sequenced by immunoSEQ multiplex PCR, and TCRdb holds only the in-frame ones, with some missing. Of 150,000 to 180,000 clones in the sample, 85% to 95% are singletons; the top ten hold around 6.1%. The clonotype was recovered from a man aged 40-49 years in good health. The rearrangement uses TRBV28 and TRBJ2-1, with 7 bases that match TRBD1. Material: blood. CDR3 DNA sequence: TGTGCCAGCACCTGGCAGGGAAAGGGGGCTAACAATGAGCAGTTCTTC. Its translation is CASTWQGKGANNEQFF.